This TCR beta chain was captured by sequencing in a study of low-dose radiotherapy and immunotherapy resistance in tumors. On the study more broadly: On an every-two-weeks schedule, patients received intravenous nivolumab 240 mg, along with ipilimumab 1 mg/kg every six weeks. Daily intake of oral aspirin 300 mg by patients lasted four cycles and began on cycle 1 day 1.

Gene-specific TRAV and TRBV primers were used for first-strand cDNA, covering alpha and beta chains. With a V-primer adapter and a constant-region primer, TCRs were amplified for roughly 21 PCR cycles. The mRNA which had been isolated was amplified by in vitro transcription. MiXCR, run by TCRdb on the reads, gives a single entry per CDR3 protein. Of roughly 76,000 distinct CDR3 sequences listed, around 18% are singletons. Germline trimming cut 5 bases from V and 4 bases from J; bases unmatched to any gene: 5. The CDR3 length is 15 residues. Germline V gene sequence: CDR1 SGHTA, CDR2 FQGNSA. The sample's time point: before trial treatment. Donors, who were enrolled in a single-arm phase I dose-escalation trial, received nivolumab, ipilimumab, aspirin, low-dose cyclophosphamide and low-dose radiotherapy. Ten or more counts support this clonotype.

The chain joins TRBV7-2 to TRBJ2-5, with 12 bases lining up with TRBD2. The material was PBMCs, obtained before treatment. The clonotype comes from a male donor with prostate cancer. CDR3 residues: CASSVGLAGPETQYF. The CDR3 DNA reads TGTGCCAGCAGCGTCGGACTAGCGGGGCCAGAGACCCAGTACTTC.